The T cell receptor beta chain described here comes from a study of beta chain features in type 1 diabetes. This clone was detected a few times. Its antigen is not known. TCRB transcripts that were expressed got sequenced, as all of the isolated RNA had been reverse transcribed. Generated by immunoSEQ multiplex PCR, the TCRdb table keeps only in-frame clones and is missing some. This table holds 850,000 to 900,000 clones, roughly 15% found once. V shed 1 base and J 1 base; nucleotides not matched to a gene: 11. Germline assignment: CDR1 SGHNT and CDR2 YYREEE (reference sequence). This CDR3 spans 20 amino acids. Findings and limits, study-wide: Any HLA type influence on TCRB rearrangement was left unresolved here.

The receptor was isolated from a woman under 30 in good health. Sequenced: naive CD4+ T cells from blood. This rearrangement joins TRBV5-4 to TRBJ2-1, with 13 bases aligning to TRBD2. The CDR3 loop is CASSLRTSGRSVRSYNEQFF. In DNA form, the CDR3 reads TGTGCCAGCAGCTTGAGGACTAGCGGGAGATCTGTAAGGTCCTACAATGAGCAGTTCTTC.